A single T cell receptor (beta chain) is shown here with its context. Its antigen has not been determined. No much larger clonotype is one base removed from it; base qualities were not supplied. These data originate in a study of T cell repertoires in cytomegalovirus infection (dated by TCRdb to the late 2010s). Background for the entire study: The HLA type of each donor mattered for the analysis, because public TCR beta signatures pointed to carriage of CMV infection along with the matching HLA type.

What the research found in general, with its limitations: The ex vivo response was dominated by HLA-C-restricted CMV-specific TCR beta clonotypes, which also provided the single most frequent clonotype in two of eight donors. Cumulative frequency of public TCR beta family members discriminated carriers of CMV infection plus the relevant HLA type in this cohort and an independent roughly 330-donor cohort.

Sequencing was carried out with an Illumina HiSeq 1500. TCRdb redid the processing of the public reads, applying fastp at Q25 and MiXCR, and retained in-frame beta chains. One record per CDR3 amino acid sequence lists the most common genes and DNA. In all, the sample holds more than 150,000 distinct CDR3 sequences, and roughly a fifth of those were seen once. 2.9% of the sample lies in the top ten. Taken from cysteine to phenylalanine, the CDR3 has 13 residues. Solely the CDR3 DNA is kept, with 39 bases framed from the first base. For CDR1 and CDR2, the germline V gene lists MNHNS and SASEGT. The V and J ends are trimmed by 0 bases and 7 bases, leaving 9 bases between them.

The rearranged chain carries TRBV6-1 and TRBJ1-1; a confident D gene designation cannot be given. This clonotype was obtained from a human donor in good health (CMV status not recorded). Some clones in this sample may be carry-over from other donors' samples. The specimen sequenced was PBMCs. CDR3 region: CASSEAHGVEAFF. The nucleotides read TGTGCCAGCAGTGAAGCGCATGGGGTTGAAGCTTTCTTT.